This TCR beta chain comes out of a study of blood T cells in healthy people across ages (dated by TCRdb to the mid-2010s). With respect to the entire study: In model experiments, template switching captured roughly one uniquely barcoded TCR beta cDNA molecule for every two T cells. The donors were split into four age groups: young (average around 15 years), middle-aged (roughly 39), aged (over 55) and long-lived (approximately 80). Using deep sequencing normalized with unique cDNA molecular identifiers, the study measured how TCR beta repertoire diversity changes with age. For two donors (one aged 18 to 30 and one aged 80 or older), the study analyzed two additional independent replicas of 1 million unique cDNA reads from the same blood draw. To avoid experimental bias, donors of different ages were randomly spread across the sequencing lanes.

The paper's findings and limits, for the study overall: Observed TCR beta diversity correlated strongly with the percentage of naive T cells measured by flow cytometry. The CMV infection status of donors was not known, potentially confounding age-related changes in expanded clonotypes. As age increased, observed TCR beta diversity per million T cells dropped in a roughly linear way, and a significant reduction was already evident by age 40. Bulk unsorted PBMC profiling prevented conclusive comparison of naive and antigen-experienced compartments. Estimates of total diversity from one million sequenced T cells were regarded as lower bounds and underestimates. The long-lived group showed more naive CD4+ T cells, fewer expanded clones and increased TCR diversity than the aged group, suggesting age selection.

To note about this clonotype: No antigen is known for it. The record has no base qualities; no much larger clone is one base away.

Libraries were prepared through 5' RACE. For sequencing, an Illumina HiSeq 2500 was employed. The second PCR ran for roughly 7 to 12 cycles and used a J-beta primer mix along with a sample-barcoded 5' primer. Each TCR beta cDNA molecule received a unique molecular identifier from a template-switch 5' adaptor carrying 12 random nucleotides. Each sample yielded at least 3 million CDR3-containing paired-end reads. The Mint cDNA synthesis kit, primed by a TRBC-specific oligonucleotide, was used to synthesize first-strand cDNA from all RNA. Following uracil-DNA glycosylase treatment, a first 18-cycle PCR with universal primers M1SS and BC2_uni_R was performed on all cDNA. Concerning the study's data processing: For normalization, 1 million high-quality reads, each with a distinct molecular identifier, were randomly selected from each sample. Reads with shared molecular identifiers were discarded instead of being binned into consensus sequences. MiTCR, set to a Q25 quality threshold and the strictest error-elimination algorithm, was used for CDR3 identification, clonotype clustering and error correction. A nonparametric unseen species model with Euler transformation was used to estimate lower-bound total TCR beta diversity. TCRdb itself trimmed the public reads at Q25 with fastp, ran MiXCR and retained productive beta chains. Rows matching on CDR3 protein sequence are summarized as one entry with the most common DNA and genes. The V and J calls and clone size come from TCRdb's table, not from the authors' own analysis. The sample contains under 1,000,000 distinct CDR3 sequences, 46% of them found a single time. The ten top clones hold about a sixth of the sample.

The germline V gene provides CDR1 SGDLS and CDR2 YYNGEE. V sheds 3 bases and J sheds 2 bases, leaving 12 bases between their ends. The CDR3, from cysteine to phenylalanine, totals 14 residues. Only the CDR3 DNA is retained, 42 bases long and in frame from the first base. Donors were a few dozen systemically healthy Caucasian individuals from Russia aged roughly 6 to 100 years. About 10 milliliters of peripheral blood were collected from each donor into EDTA-treated Vacutainer tubes. PBMCs were isolated by Ficoll-Paque density-gradient centrifugation, with at least 6 million obtained per sample. Trizol reagent was used to extract total RNA from PBMCs, with at least 5 micrograms per sample. Naive CD45RAhigh/CD27high T cell percentages were measured by flow cytometry on a PBMC aliquot from every donor.

Rearrangement joined TRBV9 to TRBJ2-7, and TRBD1 may be the D gene, going by 6 matching bases. The sequencing input was blood. The sequence derives from an elderly man in good health. This receptor carries the CDR3 CASSGQTGPYEQYF. At the DNA level, the sequence is TGTGCCAGCAGCGGCCAGACAGGTCCCTACGAGCAGTACTTC.